These 5 T cell receptor beta chains came from one sample sequenced in a study of tumor T cells in aggressive B-cell lymphoma. The repertoire was sequenced with immunoSEQ multiplex PCR; TCRdb's copy has only in-frame clones and lacks some. Here the sample spans approximately 12,000 clones, around nine tenths being singletons. Sequenced input: tumor tissue. Receptors originate from an adult with diffuse large B cell lymphoma.

The chain combines TRBV11-2 with TRBJ1-6; TRBD1 matches 7 bases. There are 15 residues in the CDR3. J lost 7 bases, V lost 4 bases, and 7 bases had no gene match. The V gene's germline CDR1 is SGHAT and CDR2 FQNNGV. The CDR3 reads CASSSRDSLNSPLHF. The CDR3 nucleotides read TGTGCCAGCAGCTCCCGGGACAGCTTAAATTCACCCCTCCACTTT.

The chain is built from TRBV27 and TRBJ2-7, with 7 bases aligning to TRBD1. Per germline, CDR1 MNHEY and CDR2 SMNVEV (reference sequence). CDR3 size: 14 residues. The V gene end was trimmed by 0 bases and the J gene end by 4 bases; junction bases not matched to a gene: 3. CDR3 in amino acids: CASSLSGGRYEQYF. The CDR3 coding sequence is TGTGCCAGCAGTTTATCAGGGGGCCGGTACGAGCAGTACTTC.

The chain uses TRBV5-4 and TRBJ1-1; no clear D gene. The germline V gene encodes CDR1 SGHNT and CDR2 YYREEE (reference sequence). The V and J ends lost 0 bases and 9 bases respectively, with 15 bases between them. CDR3 length: 14 amino acids. As DNA, the CDR3 is TGTGCCAGCAGCTTGGTGGGCACAGAGATGAAAGCTTTCTTT. Translation gives CASSLVGTEMKAFF.

This clone has only one observation. This chain uses TRBV28 with TRBJ2-1, with TRBD1 as a possible D gene (5 bases). From germline, CDR1 is MDHEN and CDR2 SYDVKM. Between the trimmed V and J ends, which lost 4 bases and 10 bases, there was a span of 26 bases. The CDR3 extends over 17 amino acids. The CDR3 is CASSSDKGLSNGDEQFF. CDR3 sequence (DNA): TGTGCCAGCAGTTCCGACAAGGGGCTCTCAAATGGTGACGAGCAGTTCTTC. The full variable domain, rest sourced from reference TRBV28 and TRBJ2-1, is DVKVTQSSRYLVKRTGEKVFLECVQDMDHENMFWYRQDPGLGLRLIYFSYDVKMKEKGDIPEGYSVSREKKERFSLILESASTNQTSMYLCASSSDKGLSNGDEQFFGPGTRLTVL.

V is TRBV7-2 and J is TRBJ1-4; no clear D. The CDR3 extends over 15 amino acids. V shed 0 bases and J shed 3 bases, with 8 bases lying between them. Looked up from germline, CDR1 is SGHTA and CDR2 is FQGNSA. In DNA, the CDR3 is TGTGCCAGCAGCTTAGCCTGGCGGGCTAATGAAAAACTGTTTTTT. This codes for CASSLAWRANEKLFF.